These T cell receptor beta chains were read from a single sample in a study of control samples from healthy donors and cancer patients. Sequenced by immunoSEQ multiplex PCR; TCRdb stores in-frame clones only, minus some. The data hold some 130,000 clones, with around 88% observed a single time. The sequenced sample consisted of blood. Receptor source: a man aged 35 to 55 in good health. Both conserved end residues are part of each CDR3. The D gene is left open where the match is weak. For some rows the clone size is stated as once, few or many, or as a class when expanded; others skip it.

abundance: NA
d_gene: NA
v_gene: TRBV11-3
j_gene: TRBJ2-5
CDR3nt: TGTGCCAGCAGCTTAGAAGTCGTGGGGGGAGAGACCCAGTACTTC
CDR3aa: CASSLEVVGGETQYF

abundance: once
d_gene: TRBD2
v_gene: TRBV12-5
j_gene: TRBJ2-1
CDR3nt: TGTGCTAGTGGTCCGACCAGGACTAGCGGGGGGGCCAGTGAGCAGTTCTTC
CDR3aa: CASGPTRTSGGASEQFF

abundance: NA
d_gene: NA
v_gene: TRBV24-1
j_gene: TRBJ1-3
CDR3nt: TGTGCCACCAGTGATTTGAATGGAAACACCATATATTTT
CDR3aa: CATSDLNGNTIYF

abundance: NA
d_gene: NA
v_gene: TRBV11-2
j_gene: TRBJ1-4
CDR3nt: TGTGCCAGCAGCTTAGGCAGCCAGAATAATGAAAAACTGTTTTTT
CDR3aa: CASSLGSQNNEKLFF

abundance: NA
d_gene: NA
v_gene: TRBV4-3
j_gene: TRBJ2-6
CDR3nt: TGCGCCAGCAGCCAAGGAAGGTCTGGGGCCAACGTCCTGACTTTC
CDR3aa: CASSQGRSGANVLTF

abundance: NA
d_gene: TRBD2
v_gene: TRBV9
j_gene: TRBJ2-1
CDR3nt: TGTGCCAGCAGCGCACTAGCGGGGGGTACCTACAATGAGCAGTTCTTC
CDR3aa: CASSALAGGTYNEQFF

abundance: NA
d_gene: NA
v_gene: TRBV2
j_gene: TRBJ1-4
CDR3nt: TGTGCCAGCAGTCAACAGGGACGTAATGAAAAACTGTTTTTT
CDR3aa: CASSQQGRNEKLFF

abundance: NA
d_gene: NA
v_gene: TRBV28
j_gene: TRBJ2-5
CDR3nt: TGTGCCAGCAGGCCCCTCACTAGTTACGGAGAGACCCAGTACTTC
CDR3aa: CASRPLTSYGETQYF

abundance: NA
d_gene: NA
v_gene: TRBV10-3
j_gene: TRBJ2-1
CDR3nt: TGTGCCATCAGCAAACCGGGACTCCCGAACAATGAGCAGTTCTTC
CDR3aa: CAISKPGLPNNEQFF

abundance: NA
d_gene: NA
v_gene: TRBV6-5
j_gene: TRBJ1-3
CDR3nt: TGTGCCAGTGGGGCCGGGAGCTCTGGAAACACCATATATTTT
CDR3aa: CASGAGSSGNTIYF

abundance: NA
d_gene: NA
v_gene: TRBV12-3/TRBV12-4
j_gene: TRBJ1-1
CDR3nt: TGTGCCAGCAGTTTAGTCAGCGAAGAAGCTTTCTTT
CDR3aa: CASSLVSEEAFF

abundance: NA
d_gene: TRBD1
v_gene: TRBV5-6
j_gene: TRBJ2-1
CDR3nt: TGTGCCAGCAGCTTCAACAGGGGCCACAATGAGCAGTTCTTC
CDR3aa: CASSFNRGHNEQFF

abundance: NA
d_gene: TRBD1
v_gene: TRBV5-1
j_gene: TRBJ1-3
CDR3nt: TGCGCCAGCAGCAATGGACAGGGTCTCGGAAACACCATATATTTT
CDR3aa: CASSNGQGLGNTIYF

abundance: once
d_gene: TRBD1
v_gene: TRBV18
j_gene: TRBJ1-4
CDR3nt: TGTGCCAGCTCACCGAACCGGGACAGATCTAATGAAAAACTGTTTTTT
CDR3aa: CASSPNRDRSNEKLFF

abundance: NA
d_gene: NA
v_gene: TRBV13
j_gene: TRBJ2-2
CDR3nt: TGTGCCAGCAGCTTTAGAACTAGCCGAACCGGGGAGCTGTTTTTT
CDR3aa: CASSFRTSRTGELFF

abundance: once
d_gene: NA
v_gene: TRBV12-3/TRBV12-4
j_gene: TRBJ2-7
CDR3nt: TGTGCCAGCAGCTCCGGGCCAACCTACGAGCAGTACTTC
CDR3aa: CASSSGPTYEQYF